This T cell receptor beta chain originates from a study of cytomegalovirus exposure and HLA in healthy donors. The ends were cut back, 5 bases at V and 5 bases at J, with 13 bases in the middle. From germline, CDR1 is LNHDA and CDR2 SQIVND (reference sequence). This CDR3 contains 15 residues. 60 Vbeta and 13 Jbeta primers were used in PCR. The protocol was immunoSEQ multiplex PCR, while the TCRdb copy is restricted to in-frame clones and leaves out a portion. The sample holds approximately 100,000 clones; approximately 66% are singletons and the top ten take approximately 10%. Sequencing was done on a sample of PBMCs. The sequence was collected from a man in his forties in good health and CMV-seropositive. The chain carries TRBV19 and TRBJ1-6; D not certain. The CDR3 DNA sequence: TGTGCCAGTAGTTCCTTGACAAGAGATAATTCACCCCTCCACTTT. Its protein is CASSSLTRDNSPLHF.